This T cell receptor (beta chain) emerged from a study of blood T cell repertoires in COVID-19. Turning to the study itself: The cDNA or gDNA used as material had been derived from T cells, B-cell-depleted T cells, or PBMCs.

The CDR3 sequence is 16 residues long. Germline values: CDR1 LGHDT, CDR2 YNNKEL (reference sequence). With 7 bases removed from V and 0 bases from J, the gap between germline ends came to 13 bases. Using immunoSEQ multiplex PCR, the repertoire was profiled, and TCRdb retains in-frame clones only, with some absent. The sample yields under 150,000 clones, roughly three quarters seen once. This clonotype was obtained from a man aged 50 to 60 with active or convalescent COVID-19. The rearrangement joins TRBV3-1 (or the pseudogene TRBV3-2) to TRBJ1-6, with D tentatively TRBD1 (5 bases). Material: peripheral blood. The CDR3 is CASMRTSSSYNSPLHF. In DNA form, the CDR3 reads TGTGCCAGCATGCGGACATCGAGCTCCTATAATTCACCCCTCCACTTT.